This TCR beta chain appears in the sequencing data of a study of blood T cell repertoires in COVID-19. Study-level information: COVID-19 samples from acute and convalescent phases originated in the United States, Italy and Spain. Sample material is recorded as cDNA or gDNA derived from T cells, B-cell-depleted T cells, or PBMCs.

The CDR3 contains 13 residues. V was pared by 6 bases and J by 5 bases, with 2 bases of the junction left unmatched. CDR1 and CDR2 from the germline V gene are MNHEY and SVGAGI. Produced via immunoSEQ multiplex PCR; TCRdb's table is partial and in-frame only. The top ten hold 9.5% to 15% of the sample, which has about 130,000 clones, approximately 84% seen once. The chain uses TRBV6-5 and TRBJ1-4; 8 nucleotides line up with TRBD1. The clonotype was recovered from a human donor in a cohort sampled during active COVID-19. The specimen was peripheral blood. The CDR3 loop reads CASRRQGNEKLFF. CDR3 bases: TGTGCCAGCAGACGACAGGGGAATGAAAAACTGTTTTTT.